These 6 T cell receptor beta chains came from one sample sequenced in a study of radiation and T cells in renal cell carcinoma. TCRdb keeps only in-frame clones here, not all; method: immunoSEQ multiplex PCR. The sample holds around 74,000 clones, less than 85% seen once. Indicated time point: blood 4 weeks post-SBRT, at nephrectomy. Treatment denoted: 15 Gy SBRT to primary tumor, nephrectomy 4 weeks later. The sequences come from blood, collected from a patient whose treatment included radiotherapy and nephrectomy. The receptor source for this set is a woman aged 55-75 years with renal cell carcinoma.

This chain links TRBV7-9 with TRBJ2-3, with D hard to call. The V end was cut by 3 bases, the J end by 2 bases, with 9 bases between. The germline gives CDR1 SEHNR, CDR2 FQNEAQ (reference sequence). The CDR3 runs 14 residues. CDR3 sequence reads: CASSFGTDTDTQYF. CDR3 bases: TGTGCCAGCAGCTTCGGTACGGACACAGATACGCAGTATTTT.

This clone occurred once. DNA for the CDR3: TGCGCCAGCAGTGAGAGTGCAGGGGGGGCCACAGATACGCAGTATTTT. It yields the protein CASSESAGGATDTQYF. The chain couples TRBV10-1 to TRBJ2-3, with D tentatively TRBD1 or TRBD2 (7 bases each). The CDR3 extends over 16 amino acids. Germline V lookup: CDR1 WNHNN, CDR2 SYGVQD (reference sequence). Trimming took 2 bases from V and 2 from J, leaving 14 bases between them.

The genes are TRBV4-2 and TRBJ2-5; perhaps TRBD2 as D (5 bases). This CDR3 is 15 amino acids long. The V and J ends lost 0 bases and 7 bases respectively, with 15 bases between them. The V gene's germline CDR1 is LGHNA and CDR2 YNFKEQ. The CDR3 DNA follows: TGTGCCAGCAGCCAAGATCTCAGCGGTAGCGTGACCCAGTACTTC. Translation: CASSQDLSGSVTQYF.

The genes are TRBV4-3 and TRBJ2-5; 7 bases match TRBD2. The length of the CDR3 is 16 residues. Looked up from germline, CDR1 is LGHNA and CDR2 is YSLEER. V shed 3 bases and J 0 bases; nucleotides not matched to a gene: 7. The CDR3 sequence: CASSHRLAAYQETQYF. The DNA of the CDR3 is TGCGCCAGCAGCCACCGACTAGCAGCGTACCAAGAGACCCAGTACTTC.

The chain combines TRBV7-8 with TRBJ2-5; 13 positions match TRBD2. CDR3 length: 15 amino acids. V lost 2 bases and J lost 4; bases outside the gene matches: 1. CDR1 is SGHVS and CDR2 is FQNEAQ in the germline V gene. This chain's CDR3 is CASSLRTSGRETQYF. The CDR3 DNA is TGTGCCAGCAGCTTACGGACTAGCGGGAGAGAGACCCAGTACTTC.

CDR3 protein: CASNGGGTDTQYF. The DNA for the CDR3 is TGTGCCAGTAACGGAGGAGGCACAGATACGCAGTATTTT. The chain couples TRBV19 to TRBJ2-3; a possible D gene is TRBD2 (5 bases). The CDR3 has 13 amino acids. Trimming pared 7 bases from V and 1 base from J, leaving 9 bases between. The germline V gene encodes CDR1 LNHDA and CDR2 SQIVND (reference sequence).